The 25 T cell receptor beta chains given below trace back to one sample, sequenced in a study of cytomegalovirus exposure and HLA in healthy donors. This PCR relied on a set of 60 Vbeta primers and 13 Jbeta primers. Clones were sequenced by immunoSEQ multiplex PCR, and TCRdb holds only the in-frame ones, with some missing. Here the sample spans 150,000 or so clones, roughly 80% being singletons. The sequencing input was PBMCs. These receptor sequences come from a man between 18 and 29 years old in good health and CMV-seropositive.

This clone was counted only a few times. V gene TRBV6-5 combines with J gene TRBJ1-4; D gene unclear. V shed 0 bases and J shed 5 bases, with 7 bases lying between them. The germline gives CDR1 MNHEY, CDR2 SVGAGI. The CDR3 is 14 residues long. CDR3 in amino acids: CASSYSSGNEKLFF. The CDR3 coding sequence is TGTGCCAGCAGTTACTCTAGCGGGAATGAAAAACTGTTTTTT.

This clone is a singleton in its sample. V gene TRBV28 combines with J gene TRBJ2-4; 10 bases align to TRBD1. The germline gives CDR1 MDHEN, CDR2 SYDVKM. The CDR3 is 15 amino acids. V lost 5 bases, J lost 5 bases, and 6 bases stayed unmatched. CDR3 residues: CASSPGQGLQNIQYF. In DNA, the CDR3 is TGTGCCAGCAGTCCGGGACAGGGGCTCCAAAACATTCAGTACTTC.

The V and J genes are TRBV30 and TRBJ2-3; D unclear. Germline V gives CDR1 GTSNPN, CDR2 SVGIG (reference sequence). The CDR3 extends over 14 amino acids. V lost 0 bases and J lost 2, with 9 bases in between. As DNA, the CDR3 is TGTGCCTGGAGTGTTTCTAAAATCACAGATACGCAGTATTTT. Protein sequence: CAWSVSKITDTQYF.

The chain joins TRBV5-8 to TRBJ2-7; tentative D call: TRBD2 (6 bases). The V gene's germline CDR1 is SGHTS and CDR2 YDEGEE. The CDR3 sequence is 15 residues long. Trimming shortened V by 3 bases and J by 3 bases, and 16 bases separated the two germline ends. CDR3 in DNA: TGTGCCAGCAGCTCACGACCACCGGGGGTCTACGAGCAGTACTTC. Its translation is CASSSRPPGVYEQYF.

The chain is built from TRBV2 and TRBJ1-5; D remains ambiguous. Per germline, CDR1 SNHLY and CDR2 FYNNEI. Trimming stripped 5 bases from V and 6 bases from J, with 8 bases between. This CDR3 is built from 12 residues. The CDR3 reads CASSTTPQPQHF. DNA for the CDR3: TGTGCCAGCAGTACCACACCTCAGCCCCAGCATTTT.

This clone was detected only a few times. Sequence at one end of the junction differs from germline and may be a read error. This chain connects TRBV9 to TRBJ2-6; D is uncertain. The CDR3 covers 15 residues. Per the germline V gene, CDR1 is SGDLS and CDR2 is YYNGEE. CDR3 protein: CSSSVAISGANVLTF. CDR3 nucleotide sequence: TGTTCCAGCAGCGTAGCCATCTCTGGGGCCAACGTCCTGACTTTC.

The chain employs TRBV27 and TRBJ2-1; TRBD1 aligns across 8 bases. The CDR3 sequence is 16 residues long. In germline, CDR1 is MNHEY, CDR2 SMNVEV (reference sequence). Trimming took 5 bases from V and 3 from J; bases not matched to a gene: 9. CDR3 loop: CASSPERTGNYNEQFF. The CDR3 DNA reads TGTGCCAGCAGTCCTGAGAGGACAGGGAACTACAATGAGCAGTTCTTC.

This clone has just a few counts. The gene calls are TRBV2 and TRBJ2-1; 13 nucleotides match TRBD2. This CDR3 is 16 amino acids long. The V gene's germline CDR1 is SNHLY and CDR2 FYNNEI. Trimming took 5 bases from V and 9 from J; bases not matched to a gene: 10. CDR3 DNA sequence: TGTGCCAGCAGTAAGGGACTAGCGGGATTACCGGCTGAGCAGTTCTTC. It translates to CASSKGLAGLPAEQFF.

V is TRBV5-6 and J is TRBJ2-5; D is perhaps TRBD1 (5 bases). Trimming left V 0 bases short and J 4 bases short, with 13 bases between. The CDR3 runs to 15 residues. Germline V CDR1 and CDR2: SGHDT, YYEEEE. The CDR3 DNA follows: TGTGCCAGCAGCTTGGAGGCAGGGTGGAGAGAGACCCAGTACTTC. It specifies CASSLEAGWRETQYF.

The chain joins TRBV30 to TRBJ2-7; 7 bases fit TRBD1. The V segment lost 8 bases and the J segment 3 bases; nucleotides outside the gene matches: 1. Per germline, CDR1 GTSNPN and CDR2 SVGIG (reference sequence). This CDR3 region has 10 residues. The CDR3 region is CAAGGYEQYF. In DNA form, the CDR3 reads TGTGCCGCAGGGGGCTACGAGCAGTACTTC.

The rearrangement links TRBV6-1 to TRBJ2-5, with D uncertain. Trimming left V 5 bases short and J 2 bases short, with 12 bases between. The germline V gene encodes CDR1 MNHNS and CDR2 SASEGT. This CDR3 has 14 residues. CDR3 coding DNA: TGTGCCAGCAGTACCCGGAGCGAGCAAGAGACCCAGTACTTC. Translating gives CASSTRSEQETQYF.

The V call is TRBV28, the J call TRBJ1-3; 7 bases line up with TRBD1. V lost 1 base to trimming and J lost 0 bases; unmatched junction nucleotides: 3. This CDR3 has 16 residues. The germline CDR1 and CDR2 sequences are MDHEN and SYDVKM. The CDR3: CASSLFGDSSGNTIYF. CDR3 DNA sequence: TGTGCCAGCAGTTTATTTGGGGACAGCTCTGGAAACACCATATATTTT.

The J gene is TRBJ2-3, the V gene TRBV6-4; 10 bases match TRBD2. Germline V gene data show CDR1 as MRHNA and CDR2 as SNTAGT. The CDR3 has 14 amino acids. The V and J ends lost 6 bases and 3 bases, in that order; junction bases with no gene match: 3. This CDR3 is CASSLAGETDTQYF. The CDR3 DNA is TGTGCCAGCAGCCTAGCGGGAGAGACAGATACGCAGTATTTT.

The chain employs TRBV27 and TRBJ2-7; D is possibly TRBD1 (5 bases). This CDR3 comprises 11 residues. CDR1 is MNHEY, CDR2 SMNVEV, per germline (reference sequence). V lost 6 bases and J lost 4, with 7 bases in between. CDR3 coding DNA: TGTGCCAGCAGCTCAGGGTACGAGCAGTACTTC. Translated: CASSSGYEQYF.

The chain uses TRBV27 and TRBJ2-7; a weak D match, TRBD1 (6 bases). Trimming removed 2 bases from V and 5 bases from J, with 10 bases in between. The CDR3 extends over 13 amino acids. Germline lookup yields CDR1 MNHEY and CDR2 SMNVEV (reference sequence). CDR3 in amino acids: CASSLGRGDEQYF. The CDR3 nucleotides read TGTGCCAGCAGTTTAGGCAGGGGAGACGAGCAGTACTTC.

This clone was seen a few times. The chain uses TRBV7-6 and TRBJ1-1, with 7 bases lining up with TRBD1. The CDR3 contains 15 residues. The germline V gene encodes CDR1 SGHVS and CDR2 FNYEAQ. Trimming removed 1 base from V and 0 bases from J; junction bases left unmatched: 2. The CDR3 coding sequence is TGTGCCAGCAGCTTAGGCGGGACAGTGAACACTGAAGCTTTCTTT. Protein sequence: CASSLGGTVNTEAFF.

This chain links TRBV5-1 with TRBJ2-1; D is perhaps TRBD2 (6 bases). Deletions cut 4 bases from V and 5 bases from J, with 13 bases between. The CDR3 sequence is 14 residues long. Germline V gives CDR1 SGHRS, CDR2 YFSETQ. Here the CDR3 reads CASSHYSGHNEQFF. The CDR3 DNA reads as TGCGCCAGCAGCCATTACAGCGGGCACAATGAGCAGTTCTTC.

This clone has just a few counts. This chain uses TRBV6-1 with TRBJ2-7, with a weak D call TRBD1 (5 bases). Trimming stripped 3 bases from V and 2 bases from J, with 8 bases between. Germline-derived CDR1 and CDR2 are MNHNS and SASEGT. The CDR3 covers 13 residues. This CDR3 reads CASSDRVPYEQYF. The CDR3 DNA is TGTGCCAGCAGTGACAGGGTCCCCTACGAGCAGTACTTC.

CDR3: CASSGGPGLAGYEQYF. DNA for the CDR3: TGCGCCAGCAGCGGAGGACCGGGACTAGCGGGATACGAGCAGTACTTC. The chain has TRBV5-1 and TRBJ2-7; 13 bases align to TRBD2. J gave up 4 bases and V 4 bases, and 8 bases lay outside the gene matches. CDR3 length: 16 residues. Germline values: CDR1 SGHRS, CDR2 YFSETQ.

CDR3 sequence reads: CAWSRRTEAFF. The CDR3 DNA reads TGTGCCTGGAGTAGGAGGACTGAAGCTTTCTTT. The chain joins TRBV30 to TRBJ1-1; D is uncertain. Germline V gene data show CDR1 as GTSNPN and CDR2 as SVGIG (reference sequence). V was clipped by 2 bases and J by 5 bases, with 6 bases between them. The CDR3 loop spans 11 amino acids.

This clone was seen a handful of times. This rearrangement joins TRBV4-1 to TRBJ2-1, with D possibly being TRBD2 (5 bases). The germline gives CDR1 MGHRA, CDR2 YSYEKL. This CDR3 region has 13 residues. V was clipped by 4 bases and J by 5 bases, with 9 bases between them. This CDR3 is CASSPRVNNEQFF. The CDR3 nucleotides are TGCGCCAGCAGCCCGCGGGTTAACAATGAGCAGTTCTTC.

The gene calls are TRBV10-3 and TRBJ1-1, with 9 bases that match TRBD1. With 3 bases clipped from V and 1 base from J, the junction kept 3 bases outside the gene matches. Germline V gene data show CDR1 as ENHRY and CDR2 as SYGVKD. This CDR3 contains 15 residues. The CDR3 protein is CAISDDRGANTEAFF. CDR3 nucleotides: TGTGCCATCAGTGACGACAGGGGGGCGAACACTGAAGCTTTCTTT.

The chain is built from TRBV19 and TRBJ2-4; 9 bases fit TRBD2. This CDR3 has 16 residues. The trim removed 0 bases at V and 7 bases at J, leaving 7 bases unmatched. Germline CDR1 reads LNHDA; CDR2 reads SQIVND (reference sequence). CDR3 residues: CASSIDGAGGLNIQYF. The CDR3 DNA sequence: TGTGCCAGTAGTATAGACGGGGCGGGAGGGCTCAACATTCAGTACTTC.

The rearrangement uses TRBV5-4 and TRBJ2-7; 8 bases are a match to TRBD1. Germline assignment: CDR1 SGHNT and CDR2 YYREEE (reference sequence). The V gene end was trimmed by 5 bases and the J gene end by 6 bases; junction bases not matched to a gene: 16. This CDR3 spans 16 amino acids. The chain's CDR3 is CASSDRGLRRLTEQYF. CDR3 DNA: TGTGCCAGCAGTGACAGGGGCTTGAGGAGACTTACCGAGCAGTACTTC.

The rearrangement joins TRBV28 to TRBJ2-2; D may be TRBD1 (6 bases). The ends were cut back, 6 bases at V and 2 bases at J, with 13 bases in the middle. This CDR3 is built from 15 residues. Germline V gene data show CDR1 as MDHEN and CDR2 as SYDVKM. CDR3 amino acids: CASSPLGANTGELFF. The CDR3 DNA sequence: TGTGCCAGCAGCCCCCTGGGGGCTAACACCGGGGAGCTGTTTTTT.